Below are 16 T cell receptor beta chains sequenced from a single sample in a study of post-analysis software for immune sequencing data. Incorporated into the TCR beta cDNA libraries were unique molecular identifiers, which served to reduce PCR and sequencing biases. TCRdb reprocessed the PCR reads via MiXCR and lists one record per CDR3 protein. This sample has fewer than 900,000 distinct CDR3 sequences; around 42% occur once, and the top ten carry around 4.7%. The study's findings and limits: Comparison of patients with controls showed about 5 TRBV segments more frequent in patients, TRBV5-6, TRBV5-1 and TRBV20-1 among them.

These receptors have no known antigen. Input material: blood. The receptors here all came from a girl aged 5-17 years with multiple sclerosis.

The J gene is TRBJ1-2, the V gene TRBV24-1, with unresolved D. The CDR3 contains 14 residues. The V gene lost 2 bases and the J gene lost 8 bases, with 14 bases spanning the gap. Germline CDR1 is KGHDR and CDR2 is SFDVKD. CDR3 nucleotide sequence: TGTGCCACCAGTGATTCGACACCACCCGGCGGCTACACCTTC. Encoded protein: CATSDSTPPGGYTF.

The chain recombines TRBV7-2 with TRBJ2-7; 7 bases line up with TRBD2. The CDR3 has 12 amino acids. V dropped 7 bases and J dropped 3; count of bases not matched to a gene: 3. Germline loops: CDR1 SGHTA, CDR2 FQGNSA. CDR3: CASNGGGYEQYF. The CDR3 DNA reads TGTGCCAGCAATGGGGGGGGCTACGAGCAGTACTTC.

This chain links TRBV12-3 or TRBV12-4 with TRBJ2-7; a possible D gene is TRBD2 (6 bases). This CDR3 has 15 residues. The germline V and J ends were trimmed by 0 bases and 2 bases, with 11 bases remaining between them. CDR3 DNA sequence: TGTGCCAGCAGTTTAGCTGGCGGGGCCACCTACGAGCAGTACTTC. Protein product: CASSLAGGATYEQYF.

In this sample, this clonotype turned up a few times. V and J are TRBV10-3 and TRBJ2-3, with 7 bases that match TRBD1. Trimming cost V 7 bases and J 4 bases; bases outside gene matches: 5. CDR3 length equals 13 residues. Germline lookup yields CDR1 ENHRY and CDR2 SYGVKD. Here the CDR3 reads CAIKEQGADTQYF. Written as DNA, the CDR3 is TGTGCCATCAAGGAGCAGGGGGCAGATACGCAGTATTTT.

This clonotype appeared a few times. The chain is built from TRBV7-3 and TRBJ1-5; 8 nucleotides agree with TRBD1. The ends lost 2 bases at V and 0 bases at J; junction bases unmatched: 12. CDR3 length: 19 amino acids. CDR1 is SGHTA and CDR2 is FQGTGA in the germline V gene. The CDR3 nucleotides read TGTGCCAGCAGCTTATTTAGCGGGACAGGCAAGTATAGCAATCAGCCCCAGCATTTT. Translated, it gives CASSLFSGTGKYSNQPQHF.

In the case of this clonotype: The junction departs from the called germline gene at one end, perhaps through a read error. J is TRBJ1-2 and V is TRBV3-1, with 8 bases aligning to TRBD1. The germline CDR1 and CDR2 sequences are LGHDT and YNNKEL (reference sequence). This CDR3 comprises 14 residues. In DNA, the CDR3 is TGTGTCAGCAGCAACAGGGGGAGGGACTATGGCTACACCTTC. Its translation is CVSSNRGRDYGYTF.

The chain employs TRBV5-1 and TRBJ2-3; tentatively, D is TRBD2 (5 bases). V gave up 4 bases and J gave up 2 bases, with 14 bases separating them. This CDR3 has 15 residues. Germline CDR1 is SGHRS and CDR2 is YFSETQ. CDR3 protein: CASSPDLGNTDTQYF. For the CDR3, the DNA is TGCGCCAGCAGCCCGGACTTGGGGAACACAGATACGCAGTATTTT.

The V call is TRBV4-2, the J call TRBJ2-4; D possibly corresponds to TRBD2 (5 bases). The J call is doubtful: the DNA matches TRBJ2-5 better. The CDR3 runs to 16 residues. Germline CDR1 and CDR2: LGHNA and YNFKEQ. The CDR3 loop is CASSQVSGSVKETQYF. Here the CDR3 DNA reads TGTGCCAGCAGCCAAGTGTCCGGTAGCGTCAAAGAGACCCAGTACTTC.

This clonotype came up a few times. The rearrangement uses TRBV29-1 and TRBJ2-7, with unresolved D. Germline-derived CDR1 and CDR2 are SQVTM and ANQGSEA. The V end lost 2 bases, the J end lost 5 bases, and 7 bases lay between the germline ends. The CDR3 has 11 residues. In DNA, the CDR3 is TGCAGCGTTGAAAAGTGGGACGAGCAGTACTTC. The encoded protein is CSVEKWDEQYF.

The chain has TRBV9 and TRBJ2-5, with 7 bases lining up with TRBD1. The CDR3 has 13 amino acids. Germline CDR1 reads SGDLS; CDR2 reads YYNGEE. The V and J ends lost 4 bases and 5 bases, in that order; junction bases with no gene match: 5. Here the CDR3 reads CASSSGGGETQYF. The CDR3 nucleotides are TGTGCCAGCAGCTCAGGGGGTGGGGAGACCCAGTACTTC.

Comment on this clonotype: At one end the junction does not follow the germline gene, possibly because of a read error. The chain couples TRBV12-3 or TRBV12-4 to TRBJ2-5, with D possibly matching TRBD2 (6 bases). The CDR3 sequence is 14 residues long. CDR3 bases: TGTGTCAGCAGTCAGGAGGGGCGCACTGAGACCCAGTACTTC. Translated: CVSSQEGRTETQYF.

The chain carries TRBV20-1 and TRBJ2-7; TRBD2 is a possible D gene (5 bases). Looked up from germline, CDR1 is DFQATT and CDR2 is SNEGSKA (reference sequence). This CDR3 is 15 amino acids long. The germline V and J ends were trimmed by 0 bases and 3 bases, with 15 bases remaining between them. The CDR3 DNA is TGCAGTGCTAGAGAGAAGAGGGCTAGCAGCTACGAGCAGTACTTC. Translation gives CSAREKRASSYEQYF.

This chain connects TRBV5-1 to TRBJ2-4; D gene uncertain. TRBJ2-7 explains the end of the DNA better; the J call may be wrong. Germline V gives CDR1 SGHRS, CDR2 YFSETQ. The CDR3 is 13 residues long. The DNA for the CDR3 is TGCGCCAGCAGCCCCTCGATTTCCTACGAGCAGTACTTC. Its protein is CASSPSISYEQYF.

This rearrangement joins TRBV21-1 to TRBJ2-1; TRBD2, the table's D call, was not compared with the DNA. TRBV21-1 is labeled a pseudogene. There are 17 residues in the CDR3. The CDR3 protein is CASSNRTSPSSHNEQFF. The CDR3 region has the DNA TGTGCCAGCAGCAATAGGACTAGCCCGAGCTCCCACAATGAGCAGTTCTTC.

The rearrangement links TRBV7-2 to TRBJ2-3, with 7 nucleotides matching TRBD1. The germline gives CDR1 SGHTA, CDR2 FQGNSA. The V gene end was trimmed by 5 bases and the J gene end by 3 bases; junction bases not matched to a gene: 5. The CDR3 spans 14 residues. CDR3 region: CASSPTGYTDTQYF. For the CDR3, the DNA is TGTGCCAGCAGCCCGACAGGGTATACAGATACGCAGTATTTT.

The genes are TRBV6-7 and TRBJ2-1; tentatively, D is TRBD1 (5 bases). TRBV6-7 is identified as an open reading frame with a role that is uncertain. V lost 4 bases and J 0 bases, leaving 19 bases between the germline ends. The CDR3 is 18 amino acids. CDR3 nucleotide sequence: TGTGCCAGCAGTTCAACTGTGGGGCCCTGTCCCTCCTACAATGAGCAGTTCTTC. Translated, it gives CASSSTVGPCPSYNEQFF.